This TCR beta chain was found in a study of T cells in Graves' hyperthyroidism and ophthalmopathy. The wider study: Peripheral blood draws took place at initial diagnosis, ahead of any treatment. Notes on the study in general: Ophthalmopathy, as predicted by the model, came a median 6.5 months after the prediction.

TCR beta CDR3 regions were amplified from RNA transcripts. First-round RT-PCR with HTBI primers amplified the TCR CDR3 region. Each CDR3 protein gets one entry after TCRdb re-called the multiplex PCR reads with MiXCR. The repertoire has about 200,000 distinct CDR3 sequences, around 19% of them found once; the top ten carry 35% to 50%. The CDR3 has 11 residues. The germline CDR1 and CDR2 sequences are SQVTM and ANQGSEA. Trimming left V 3 bases short and J 3 bases short, with 5 bases between. This clonotype was picked up a small number of times. The antigen is not known. Orbital computed tomography, thyroid ultrasound, serum thyroxine and TRAb, and clinical symptoms together informed the diagnoses. Each 10 ml fresh peripheral blood draw supplied the PBMCs.

This sequence originates from a man aged 40-50 years with Graves' hyperthyroidism. Material: blood. The chain carries TRBV29-1 and TRBJ1-1, with D uncertain. CDR3 sequence: CSVELYTEAFF. Written as DNA, the CDR3 is TGCAGCGTTGAGCTCTACACTGAAGCTTTCTTT.